This TCR beta chain is drawn from a study of blood T cell repertoires in COVID-19. Study-wide context: Italy, Spain and the United States were the sources of the convalescent and acute COVID-19 samples. T cells, B-cell-depleted T cells, or PBMCs provided the cDNA or gDNA that served as material.

This clone showed up just once. In the study's own analysis: Using reference gene primer amplification, nucleated cell counts were estimated. Generated by immunoSEQ multiplex PCR, the TCRdb table keeps only in-frame clones and is missing some. That table supplies the V and J calls and clone size; D and trimming were determined from the DNA. The sample includes some 190,000 clones, roughly 88% of them seen just once. V lost 3 bases, J lost 6 bases, and 2 bases stayed unmatched. The CDR3 extends over 13 amino acids. The V gene's germline CDR1 is SGHTA and CDR2 FQGNSA. The material sequenced was peripheral blood. The rearrangement joins TRBV7-2 to TRBJ2-5; 9 nucleotides match TRBD1. The sequence derives from a man younger than 30 with active or convalescent COVID-19. The CDR3 nucleotides are TGTGCCAGCAGCTTGACAGGGGGAAAGACCCAGTACTTC. Protein sequence: CASSLTGGKTQYF.